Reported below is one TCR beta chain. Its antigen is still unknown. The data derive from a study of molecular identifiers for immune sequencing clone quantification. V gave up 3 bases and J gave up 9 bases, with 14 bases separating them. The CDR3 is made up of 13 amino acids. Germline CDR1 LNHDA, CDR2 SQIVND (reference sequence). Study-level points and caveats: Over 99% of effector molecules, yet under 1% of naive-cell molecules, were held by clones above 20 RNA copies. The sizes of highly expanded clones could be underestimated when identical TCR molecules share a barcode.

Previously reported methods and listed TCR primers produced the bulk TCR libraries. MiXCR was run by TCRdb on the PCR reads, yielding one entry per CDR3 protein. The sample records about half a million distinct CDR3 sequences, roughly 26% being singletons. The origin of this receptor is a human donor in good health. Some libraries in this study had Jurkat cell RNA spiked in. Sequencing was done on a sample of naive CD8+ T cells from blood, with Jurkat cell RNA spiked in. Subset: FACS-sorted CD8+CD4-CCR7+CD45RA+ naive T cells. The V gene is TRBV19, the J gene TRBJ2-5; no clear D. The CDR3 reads CASSIATSRSQYF. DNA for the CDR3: TGTGCCAGTAGTATTGCTACCTCCCGGTCCCAGTACTTC.